This T cell receptor (beta chain) originates from a study of blood T cell repertoires in COVID-19. Study context: Material from acute and convalescent COVID-19 was sourced from the United States, Italy and Spain. From T cells, B-cell-depleted T cells, or PBMCs came the material, which was cDNA or gDNA.

CDR1 is KGHSH and CDR2 is LQKENI in the germline V gene. The CDR3 is made up of 16 amino acids. Trimming at V came to 6 bases and at J to 4 bases, leaving 12 bases not matched to a gene. Per the authors' pipeline: Estimates of nucleated cell counts were drawn from the amplification of reference gene primers. Using immunoSEQ multiplex PCR, the repertoire was profiled, and TCRdb retains in-frame clones only, with some absent. V, J and clone size reflect that table, while D and trimming were determined from the DNA. The repertoire includes 80,000 to 100,000 clones, under 80% of them detected once, and around 15% sits in the top ten.

The chain links TRBV18 to TRBJ2-3; 8 bases line up with TRBD2. The material sequenced was peripheral blood. The TCR was taken from a human donor in a cohort sampled during active COVID-19. This CDR3 reads CASSTPGGPMADTQYF. The CDR3 bases are TGTGCCAGCTCTACTCCGGGAGGGCCGATGGCAGATACGCAGTATTTT.